The rows below give T cell receptor beta chains drawn from one sample of a study of T cells expressing NK-cell markers. TCRdb reprocessed the 5' RACE reads and reports one entry per CDR3 protein, with no DNA. Its table lists 500,000 to 600,000 distinct CDR3 sequences. Sequenced: blood T cells: a sorted CD56 or NKG2C T cell subset, CD4+ or CD8+ T cells, or bulk PBMC T cells (not recorded which). Source of these receptors: a man between 18 and 29 years old in good health. Both conserved end residues are part of each CDR3.

V gene	J gene	CDR3 protein
TRBV5-1	TRBJ2-7	CASSFWTGGEQYF
TRBV20-1	TRBJ2-7	CSARGLGEGTSGRDEQYF
TRBV6-5	TRBJ2-7	CASSSLLPYEQYF
TRBV29-1	TRBJ2-4	CSVQLAQNIQYF
TRBV6-2/TRBV6-3	TRBJ2-7	CASRGSSWKRTYSYEQYF
TRBV4-2	TRBJ2-1	CASSQDPGAEGNEQFF
TRBV9	TRBJ2-6	CASSAPTGLTGANVLTF
TRBV24-1	TRBJ2-1	CATRQWVTSGPSYNEQFF
TRBV15	TRBJ2-1	CATSREPSPHNEQFF
TRBV9	TRBJ2-2	CASSASLAGGSTGELFF
TRBV7-8	TRBJ1-2	CASSLTRNYGYTF
TRBV6-2/TRBV6-3	TRBJ2-1	CASTPQVSGEQFF
TRBV11-2	TRBJ2-6	CASSISGTGGLASGANVLTF
TRBV28	TRBJ2-2	CAVWPPGSTGELFF
TRBV4-3	TRBJ2-3	CATQRDQSTDTQYF
TRBV12-3/TRBV12-4	TRBJ2-3	CASRRRGTGGHYTDTQYF
TRBV7-9	TRBJ2-7	CASSSNPGQTSSYEQYF
TRBV29-1	TRBJ2-1	CSVSGTNSYNEQFF
TRBV6-5	TRBJ2-5	CASSYTRGPLQETQYF
TRBV5-1	TRBJ1-1	CASSLAGGQHTEAFF
TRBV4-2	TRBJ1-5	CASSQERQGLNQPQHF
TRBV4-3	TRBJ2-1	CASSQDRVTYNEQFF
TRBV30	TRBJ1-1	CAWSVLENTEAFF
TRBV6-5	TRBJ2-2	CASSYRGLAGGRGRGELFF
TRBV29-1	TRBJ2-5	CSVRGPAKETQYF
TRBV6-1	TRBJ1-2	CASSEGWGANYGYTF
TRBV28	TRBJ2-7	CASSRGTAAEQYF
TRBV7-6	TRBJ2-1	CASSLVEGTAAYNEQFF
TRBV11-2	TRBJ2-1	CASSLDPRTSVGEQFF
TRBV6-4	TRBJ2-3	CASSEDSGGTDTQYF
TRBV15	TRBJ2-7	CATSRPLTGTANGEQYF
TRBV12-3/TRBV12-4	TRBJ2-2	CASSPLTSEGTGELFF
TRBV7-7	TRBJ2-1	CASSRGQPYYNEQFF
TRBV7-9	TRBJ1-1	CASSLDQGPNMNTEAFF
TRBV6-5	TRBJ2-3	CASRPGGVGDTQYF
TRBV11-2	TRBJ2-2	CASSRVRDENTGELFF
TRBV12-3/TRBV12-4	TRBJ1-2	CASRGQGDGYTF
TRBV7-2	TRBJ2-1	CASSLTGWGVNEQFF
TRBV5-4	TRBJ2-1	CASSPFPGTTNEQFF
TRBV15	TRBJ2-7	CATSILVQGIYEQYF
TRBV7-2	TRBJ2-3	CASSYWARQDTQYF
TRBV5-1	TRBJ2-1	CASSPGGSGDREQFF
TRBV29-1	TRBJ2-5	CSPTVGETQYF
TRBV4-3	TRBJ2-3	CASSQVGGNADTQYF
TRBV20-1	TRBJ2-3	CSARDLLGQNTDTQYF
TRBV20-1	TRBJ2-4	CSGRLAKNIQYF
TRBV20-1	TRBJ2-5	CSADERSWDRSEETQYF
TRBV7-6	TRBJ2-5	CASSLHGSGGLRETQYF